These 14 T cell receptor beta chains originate from one sample sequenced in a study of blood T cell repertoires in COVID-19. TCRdb keeps only in-frame clones here, not all; method: immunoSEQ multiplex PCR. Of around 120,000 clones in the sample, 78% were seen once. The sample was peripheral blood. The receptors derive from a man between 65 and 79 years old with acute or convalescent COVID-19.

This chain joins TRBV4-3 and TRBJ1-3, with 7 bases matching TRBD1. The junction had 6 bases not matched to a gene; V was cut back by 0 bases and J by 4 bases. The CDR3 is 16 amino acids. The V gene's germline CDR1 is LGHNA and CDR2 YSLEER. In DNA, the CDR3 is TGCGCCAGCAGCCAAGATCACAGGGGTTTCGGAAACACCATATATTTT. It encodes CASSQDHRGFGNTIYF.

This chain links TRBV19 with TRBJ1-2; D unclear. Germline assignment: CDR1 LNHDA and CDR2 SQIVND (reference sequence). The CDR3 loop spans 11 amino acids. With 3 bases removed from V and 8 bases from J, the gap between germline ends came to 7 bases. The CDR3 DNA sequence: TGTGCCAGTAGTATCGGAGTGGGCTACACCTTC. Its protein product is CASSIGVGYTF.

In DNA, the CDR3 is TGTGCCAGCAGCCCGCCGGGACAAGATACCGGGGAGCTGTTTTTT. The encoded protein is CASSPPGQDTGELFF. This chain connects TRBV5-4 to TRBJ2-2; D possibly corresponds to TRBD1 (6 bases). The CDR3 covers 15 residues. V was cut by 4 bases and J by 5 bases, with 15 bases left in between. Per germline, CDR1 SGHNT and CDR2 YYREEE (reference sequence).

Regarding this clone: The junction and the germline gene differ at one end; a read error may be behind it. This sequence joins TRBV7-2 and TRBJ1-2, with a possible D match to TRBD1 (5 bases). In germline, CDR1 is SGHTA, CDR2 FQGNSA. The CDR3 runs 16 residues. CDR3 loop: CASSLILWGTAYVYTF. DNA of the CDR3: TGTGCCAGCAGCTTAATATTGTGGGGGACTGCCTATGTCTACACCTTC.

The chain carries TRBV4-2 and TRBJ1-6; 8 positions agree with TRBD1. Trimming took 0 bases from V and 10 from J; bases not matched to a gene: 8. The CDR3 is 16 residues long. From germline, CDR1 is LGHNA and CDR2 YNFKEQ. DNA for the CDR3: TGTGCCAGCAGCCAAGACCCAGGGGGCGCGGGGTCACCCCTCCACTTT. Translating gives CASSQDPGGAGSPLHF.

The chain links TRBV12-5 to TRBJ1-5; D remains unclear. The CDR3 is made up of 11 amino acids. Germline V gene lookup returns CDR1 LGHNT and CDR2 FRNRAP. V lost 3 bases and J 6 bases, leaving 3 bases between the germline ends. The CDR3 loop is CASGFGQPQHF. The CDR3 nucleotides read TGTGCTAGTGGTTTCGGTCAGCCCCAGCATTTT.

With regard to this clone: One junction end disagrees with the germline gene, perhaps due to a read error. V is TRBV3-1 (or the pseudogene TRBV3-2) and J is TRBJ1-2, with 7 bases lining up with TRBD1. This CDR3 is built from 16 residues. CDR1 is LGHDT, CDR2 YNNKEL, per germline (reference sequence). The CDR3 region is CAGSQDVTGAHYGYTF. The CDR3 nucleotides read TGTGCCGGCAGCCAAGATGTAACAGGGGCCCACTATGGCTACACCTTC.

This chain connects TRBV9 to TRBJ1-1, with 7 bases that match TRBD1. Germline V gene sequence: CDR1 SGDLS, CDR2 YYNGEE. The V gene end was trimmed by 4 bases and the J gene end by 4 bases; junction bases not matched to a gene: 16. There are 17 residues in the CDR3. In DNA, the CDR3 is TGTGCCAGCAGCCCGCTTGCTGCGACAGGGCTGAGCACTGAAGCTTTCTTT. Protein product: CASSPLAATGLSTEAFF.

This chain connects TRBV18 to TRBJ1-2, with D perhaps TRBD1 (6 bases). Germline lookup yields CDR1 KGHSH and CDR2 LQKENI. The CDR3 runs to 18 residues. Trimming pared 0 bases from V and 5 bases from J, leaving 22 bases between. Here the CDR3 DNA reads TGTGCCAGCTCACCACCAAGGGCGAGTATCGTAGGGGGATATGGCTACACCTTC. The encoded protein is CASSPPRASIVGGYGYTF.

The chain couples TRBV5-1 to TRBJ1-1; tentatively, D is TRBD1 (6 bases). From germline, CDR1 is SGHRS and CDR2 YFSETQ. Between the trimmed V and J ends, which lost 4 bases and 11 bases, there was a span of 18 bases. CDR3 size: 13 residues. For the CDR3, the DNA is TGCGCCAGCAGCAGCCGGGACAAGGGTGGGGCTTTCTTT. This encodes CASSSRDKGGAFF.

This clone was seen a single time. This sequence joins TRBV6-1 and TRBJ1-2; 9 positions match TRBD1. Germline values: CDR1 MNHNS, CDR2 SASEGT. The CDR3 runs to 16 residues. V shed 3 bases, J shed 0 bases, and the junction held 5 bases outside the gene matches. In DNA form, the CDR3 reads TGTGCCAGCAGTGAGGACAGGGGCCCAGCTAACTATGGCTACACCTTC. It specifies CASSEDRGPANYGYTF.

The rearrangement links TRBV6-6 to TRBJ2-2; 8 bases align to TRBD2. Germline V lookup: CDR1 MNHNY, CDR2 SVGAGI (reference sequence). CDR3 length: 18 residues. The J segment lost 2 bases and the V segment lost 5 bases, leaving 13 bases of the junction unmatched. DNA of the CDR3: TGTGCCAGCAGTCCCTCGGGCGGGGGGCCTCGAAACACCGGGGAGCTGTTTTTT. It is translated as CASSPSGGGPRNTGELFF.

The V and J genes are TRBV9 and TRBJ2-5, with D possibly TRBD2 on 6 matching bases. Trimming left V 0 bases short and J 0 bases short, with 9 bases between. The CDR3 extends over 15 amino acids. Germline loops: CDR1 SGDLS, CDR2 YYNGEE. The CDR3: CASSVGGGHQETQYF. The CDR3 DNA reads as TGTGCCAGCAGCGTAGGGGGAGGTCACCAAGAGACCCAGTACTTC.

Written as DNA, the CDR3 is TGTGCCAGCAGTTCACACAGTCTAAACTATGGCTACACCTTC. It translates to CASSSHSLNYGYTF. This rearrangement joins TRBV6-5 to TRBJ1-2; no firm D call. V was cut by 4 bases and J by 2 bases, with 11 bases left in between. The CDR3 runs to 14 residues. Germline loops: CDR1 MNHEY, CDR2 SVGAGI.